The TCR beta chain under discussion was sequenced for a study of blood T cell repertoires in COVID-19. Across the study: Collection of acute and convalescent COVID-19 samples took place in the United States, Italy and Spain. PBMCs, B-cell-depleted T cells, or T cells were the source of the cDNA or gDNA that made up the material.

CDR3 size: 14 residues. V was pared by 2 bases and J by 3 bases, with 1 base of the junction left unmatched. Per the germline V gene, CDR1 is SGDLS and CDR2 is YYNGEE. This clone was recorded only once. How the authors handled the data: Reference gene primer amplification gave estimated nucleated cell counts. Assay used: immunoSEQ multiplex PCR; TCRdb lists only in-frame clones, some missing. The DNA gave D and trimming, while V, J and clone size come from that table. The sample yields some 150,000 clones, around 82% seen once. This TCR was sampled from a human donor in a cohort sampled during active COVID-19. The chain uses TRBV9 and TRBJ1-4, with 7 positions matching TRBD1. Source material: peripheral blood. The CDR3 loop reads CASSVQGANEKLFF. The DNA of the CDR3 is TGTGCCAGCAGCGTCCAGGGGGCTAATGAAAAACTGTTTTTT.